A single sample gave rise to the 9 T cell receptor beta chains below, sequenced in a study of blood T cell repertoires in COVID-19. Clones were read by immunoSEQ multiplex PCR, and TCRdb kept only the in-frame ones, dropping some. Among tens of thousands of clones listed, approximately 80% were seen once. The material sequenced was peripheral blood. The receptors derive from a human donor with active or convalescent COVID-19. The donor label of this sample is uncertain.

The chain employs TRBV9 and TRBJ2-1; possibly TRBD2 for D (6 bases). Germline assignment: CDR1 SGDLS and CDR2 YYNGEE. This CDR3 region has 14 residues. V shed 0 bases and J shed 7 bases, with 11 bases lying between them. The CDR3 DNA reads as TGTGCCAGCAGCGTAGGTATCGGGGGAAATGAGCAGTTCTTC. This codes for CASSVGIGGNEQFF.

The CDR3 protein is CASSQVTGWGNTEAFF. CDR3 nucleotides: TGCGCCAGCAGCCAAGTGACAGGGTGGGGAAACACTGAAGCTTTCTTT. J is TRBJ1-1 and V is TRBV4-1, with 7 nucleotides matching TRBD1. V lost 1 base to trimming and J lost 2 bases; unmatched junction nucleotides: 7. The CDR3 consists of 16 residues. CDR1 is MGHRA and CDR2 is YSYEKL in the germline V gene.

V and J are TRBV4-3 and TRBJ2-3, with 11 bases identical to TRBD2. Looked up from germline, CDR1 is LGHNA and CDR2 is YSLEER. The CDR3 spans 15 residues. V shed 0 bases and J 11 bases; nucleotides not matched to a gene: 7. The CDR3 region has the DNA TGCGCCAGCAGCCAAGAACTAGCGGGGGCATTATTGCAGTATTTT. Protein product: CASSQELAGALLQYF.

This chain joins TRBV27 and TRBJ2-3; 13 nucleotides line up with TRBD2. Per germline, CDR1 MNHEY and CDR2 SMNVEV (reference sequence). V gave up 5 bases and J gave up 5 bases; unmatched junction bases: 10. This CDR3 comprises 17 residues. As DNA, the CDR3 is TGTGCCAGCAGTCCCCCCGGACTAGCGGGAGTGGTAGATACGCAGTATTTT. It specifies CASSPPGLAGVVDTQYF.

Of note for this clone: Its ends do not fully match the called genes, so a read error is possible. CDR3 sequence: CASSEAAGRDQPQHF. Written as DNA, the CDR3 is TGTGCCAGCAGCGAAGCGGCAGGGCGAGATCAGCCCCAGCATTTT. This chain joins TRBV2 and TRBJ1-5; maybe TRBD1 (5 bases). The CDR3 is 15 amino acids. Per germline, CDR1 SNHLY and CDR2 FYNNEI. Based on the CDR3 plus reference TRBV2 and TRBJ1-5, the full variable domain is EPEVTQTPSHQVTQMGQEVILRCVPISNHLYFYWYRQILGQKVEFLVSFYNNEISEKSEIFDDQFSVERPDGSNFTLKIRSTKLEDSAMYFCASSEAAGRDQPQHFGDGTRLSIL.

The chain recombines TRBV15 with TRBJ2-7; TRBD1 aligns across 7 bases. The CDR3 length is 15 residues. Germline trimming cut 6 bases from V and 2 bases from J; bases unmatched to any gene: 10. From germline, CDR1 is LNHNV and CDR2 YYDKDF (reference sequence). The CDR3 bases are TGTGCCACCAGAGATCCCCACAGGGGACCCTACGAGCAGTACTTC. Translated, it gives CATRDPHRGPYEQYF.

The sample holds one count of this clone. CDR3 region: CASYYRGTDTQYF. The DNA of the CDR3 is TGTGCCAGCTATTACAGGGGCACAGATACGCAGTATTTT. The chain has TRBV27 and TRBJ2-3; possible D gene TRBD1, 6 bases. Looked up from germline, CDR1 is MNHEY and CDR2 is SMNVEV (reference sequence). The V gene lost 8 bases and the J gene lost 1 base, with 10 bases spanning the gap. The CDR3 extends over 13 amino acids.

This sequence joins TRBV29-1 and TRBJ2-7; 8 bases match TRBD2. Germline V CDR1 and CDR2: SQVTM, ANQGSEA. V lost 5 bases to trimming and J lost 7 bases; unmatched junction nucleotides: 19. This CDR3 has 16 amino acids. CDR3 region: CSVLITLGAGGGEQYF. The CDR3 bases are TGCAGCGTTTTGATTACCCTGGGCGCGGGAGGAGGGGAGCAGTACTTC.

CDR3 protein: CASSEAMGVGEGIQYF. The DNA for the CDR3 is TGTGCCAGCAGTGAAGCCATGGGGGTCGGGGAGGGCATTCAGTACTTC. The chain couples TRBV6-1 to TRBJ2-4, with 7 positions matching TRBD2. Germline CDR1 is MNHNS and CDR2 is SASEGT. This CDR3 region has 16 residues. V gave up 0 bases and J gave up 9 bases; unmatched junction bases: 11.